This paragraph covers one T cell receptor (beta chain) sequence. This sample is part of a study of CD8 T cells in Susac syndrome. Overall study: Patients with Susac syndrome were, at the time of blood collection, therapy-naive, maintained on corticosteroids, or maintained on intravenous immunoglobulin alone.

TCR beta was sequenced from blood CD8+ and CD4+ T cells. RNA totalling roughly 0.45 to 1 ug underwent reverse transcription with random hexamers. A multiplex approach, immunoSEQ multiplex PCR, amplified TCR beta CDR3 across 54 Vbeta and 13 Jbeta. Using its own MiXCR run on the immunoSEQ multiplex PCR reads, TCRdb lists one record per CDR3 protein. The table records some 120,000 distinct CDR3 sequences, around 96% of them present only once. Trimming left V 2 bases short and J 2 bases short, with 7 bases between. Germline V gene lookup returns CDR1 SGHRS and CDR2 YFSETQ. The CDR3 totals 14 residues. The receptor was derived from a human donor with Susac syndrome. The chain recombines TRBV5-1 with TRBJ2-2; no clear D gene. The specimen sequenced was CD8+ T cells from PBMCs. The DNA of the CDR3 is TGCGCCAGCAGCTTCGGATCAAACACCGGGGAGCTGTTTTTT. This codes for CASSFGSNTGELFF.